These T cell receptor beta chains were read from a single sample in a study of type 1 regulatory T cells. Their specific antigens are unknown. TCRdb re-analysed the reads in MiXCR, keeping a single row per CDR3 protein. The data hold more than 20,000 distinct CDR3 sequences, with around 70% observed a single time. Sequencing was carried out using cultured T cells, either the whole culture or a sorted T cell fraction (not recorded which). These receptors were obtained from a human donor in good health. Both conserved end residues are part of each CDR3. D genes are given only for firm matches. Clone size is shown for a subset of rows, as once, few, many or a class of expanded clone.

j_gene: TRBJ2-2
v_gene: TRBV6-2/TRBV6-3
d_gene: .
len: 16
abundance: .
CDR3nt: TGTGCCAGCAGTTTAATCCTACCGGGGAATACCGGGGAGCTGTTTTTT
CDR3aa: CASSLILPGNTGELFF

j_gene: TRBJ1-1
v_gene: TRBV6-6
d_gene: TRBD1
len: 20
abundance: .
CDR3nt: TGTGCCAGCAGTCGGGGAGCAAACGCAGGGGGCCCCAACATGAACACTGAAGCTTTCTTT
CDR3aa: CASSRGANAGGPNMNTEAFF

j_gene: TRBJ1-1
v_gene: TRBV20-1
d_gene: .
len: 14
abundance: few
CDR3nt: TGCAGTGCCCCTTATGGGGGTATGAACACTGAAGCTTTCTTT
CDR3aa: CSAPYGGMNTEAFF

j_gene: TRBJ1-2
v_gene: TRBV28
d_gene: .
len: 11
abundance: .
CDR3nt: TGTGCCAGCGCGCTAGAGGGTGGCTACACCTTC
CDR3aa: CASALEGGYTF

j_gene: TRBJ2-3
v_gene: TRBV20-1
d_gene: TRBD2
len: 16
abundance: .
CDR3nt: TGCAGTGCTAGGAGTCTAGCGGGGGGCCACACAGATACGCAGTATTTT
CDR3aa: CSARSLAGGHTDTQYF

j_gene: TRBJ2-1
v_gene: TRBV6-5
d_gene: TRBD2
len: 15
abundance: .
CDR3nt: TGTGCCAGCAGTCCCCGTCCGGGGGGGTCAGATGAGCAGTTCTTC
CDR3aa: CASSPRPGGSDEQFF

j_gene: TRBJ1-5
v_gene: TRBV20-1
d_gene: .
len: 12
abundance: .
CDR3nt: TGCAGTGCTACCTATAGCAATCAGCCCCAGCATTTT
CDR3aa: CSATYSNQPQHF

j_gene: TRBJ1-5
v_gene: TRBV7-2
d_gene: .
len: 13
abundance: .
CDR3nt: TGTGCCAGCAGCAGGGGTAGCAATCAGCCCCAGCATTTT
CDR3aa: CASSRGSNQPQHF

j_gene: TRBJ1-5
v_gene: TRBV20-1
d_gene: TRBD1
len: 12
abundance: .
CDR3nt: TGCAGTGCTATGCAGGGGGCGCGGCCCCAGCATTTT
CDR3aa: CSAMQGARPQHF

j_gene: TRBJ1-6
v_gene: TRBV12-3/TRBV12-4
d_gene: .
len: 15
abundance: few
CDR3nt: TGTGCCAGCACCATCGAGGCAGGGGTTAATTCACCCCTCCACTTT
CDR3aa: CASTIEAGVNSPLHF

j_gene: TRBJ1-5
v_gene: TRBV7-8
d_gene: .
len: 16
abundance: .
CDR3nt: TGTGCCAGCAGCTCCATGGACCGACTGAGCAATCAGCCCCAGCATTTT
CDR3aa: CASSSMDRLSNQPQHF

j_gene: TRBJ2-1
v_gene: TRBV7-9
d_gene: .
len: 13
abundance: .
CDR3nt: TGTGCCAGCAGCTTACTGGGTTACAATGAGCAGTTCTTC
CDR3aa: CASSLLGYNEQFF

j_gene: TRBJ2-1
v_gene: TRBV9
d_gene: .
len: 15
abundance: once
CDR3nt: TGTGCCAGCAGCGTAGACTCGCCCTACTACAATGAGCAGTTCTTC
CDR3aa: CASSVDSPYYNEQFF

j_gene: TRBJ2-1
v_gene: TRBV25-1
d_gene: TRBD2
len: 17
abundance: .
CDR3nt: TGTACCAGCAGTGAATCTTTGGTTGGCGGGGGGGCCGATGAGCAGTTCTTC
CDR3aa: CTSSESLVGGGADEQFF

j_gene: TRBJ1-4
v_gene: TRBV27
d_gene: TRBD1
len: 13
abundance: few
CDR3nt: TGTGCCAGCAGTCAACGGGACAGCACGAAACTGTTTTTT
CDR3aa: CASSQRDSTKLFF

j_gene: TRBJ1-3
v_gene: TRBV24-1
d_gene: TRBD1
len: 14
abundance: .
CDR3nt: TGTGCCACCAGTCCCGGGGACAGCAGAAACACCATATATTTT
CDR3aa: CATSPGDSRNTIYF

j_gene: TRBJ1-2
v_gene: TRBV3-1
d_gene: TRBD1
len: 14
abundance: .
CDR3nt: TGTGCCAGCAGGTTTTCGGGACAGGGGTATGGCTACACCTTC
CDR3aa: CASRFSGQGYGYTF

j_gene: TRBJ2-7
v_gene: TRBV5-4
d_gene: TRBD2
len: 14
abundance: .
CDR3nt: TGTGCCAGCAGCCCTGGGACTAGCGGTTACGAGCAGTACTTC
CDR3aa: CASSPGTSGYEQYF

j_gene: TRBJ1-2
v_gene: TRBV6-5
d_gene: TRBD1
len: 14
abundance: .
CDR3nt: TGTGCCAGCAGTCCAGGGGGACCGTCCTATGGCTACACCTTC
CDR3aa: CASSPGGPSYGYTF

j_gene: TRBJ1-2
v_gene: TRBV3-1
d_gene: .
len: 14
abundance: .
CDR3nt: TGTGCCAGTCCCCCTGGCAGGACTAACTATGGCTACACCTTC
CDR3aa: CASPPGRTNYGYTF

j_gene: TRBJ2-2
v_gene: TRBV5-1
d_gene: .
len: 14
abundance: .
CDR3nt: TGCGCCAGCACCTCCGTTTCCCCCACCGGGGAGCTGTTTTTT
CDR3aa: CASTSVSPTGELFF

j_gene: TRBJ1-6
v_gene: TRBV28
d_gene: .
len: 19
abundance: few
CDR3nt: TGTGCCAGCAGTTTTGGGCGACGGACCGCGAGCTCCTATAATTCACCCCTCCACTTT
CDR3aa: CASSFGRRTASSYNSPLHF

j_gene: TRBJ2-7
v_gene: TRBV12-3/TRBV12-4
d_gene: TRBD2
len: 15
abundance: .
CDR3nt: TGTGCCAGCAAGCTAGCGGGGACCCAAACCAGCGAGCAGTACTTC
CDR3aa: CASKLAGTQTSEQYF

j_gene: TRBJ2-3
v_gene: TRBV5-1
d_gene: TRBD1
len: 16
abundance: .
CDR3nt: TGCGCCAGCAGCTTGGATGGGACAGGGAGCACAGATACGCAGTATTTT
CDR3aa: CASSLDGTGSTDTQYF

j_gene: TRBJ2-1
v_gene: TRBV10-3
d_gene: TRBD2
len: 16
abundance: .
CDR3nt: TGTGCCATCAGTGCCCGGACTAGCGGGGGTGTCACTGAGCAGTTCTTC
CDR3aa: CAISARTSGGVTEQFF

j_gene: TRBJ1-2
v_gene: TRBV7-9
d_gene: .
len: 15
abundance: .
CDR3nt: TGTGCCAGCAGCTTGAAGGACGGACCAAACTATGGCTACACCTTC
CDR3aa: CASSLKDGPNYGYTF

j_gene: TRBJ2-7
v_gene: TRBV12-3/TRBV12-4
d_gene: .
len: 13
abundance: .
CDR3nt: TGTGCCAGCAGTTTAGGAGGACAGAGCGAGCAGTACTTC
CDR3aa: CASSLGGQSEQYF

j_gene: TRBJ2-7
v_gene: TRBV12-3/TRBV12-4
d_gene: TRBD2
len: 15
abundance: .
CDR3nt: TGTGCCAGCAGCCCCCTAGCGGGACCCAACTACGAGCAGTACTTC
CDR3aa: CASSPLAGPNYEQYF

j_gene: TRBJ2-3
v_gene: TRBV11-3
d_gene: TRBD2
len: 17
abundance: .
CDR3nt: TGTGCCAGCAGCTTAGCCCGACTAGCGGGGGGGCTAGATACGCAGTATTTT
CDR3aa: CASSLARLAGGLDTQYF

j_gene: TRBJ1-2
v_gene: TRBV6-1
d_gene: TRBD1
len: 15
abundance: few
CDR3nt: TGTGCCAGCAGTGAACTAGGACAGGGGGCGTACGGCTACACCTTC
CDR3aa: CASSELGQGAYGYTF

j_gene: TRBJ1-6
v_gene: TRBV10-3
d_gene: .
len: 13
abundance: few
CDR3nt: TGTGCCATCAGTCCGGGACTCAATTCACCCCTCCACTTT
CDR3aa: CAISPGLNSPLHF

j_gene: TRBJ2-4
v_gene: TRBV29-1
d_gene: .
len: 14
abundance: .
CDR3nt: TGCAGCGCCCTCAGGGCGGGGACGAAAAACATTCAGTACTTC
CDR3aa: CSALRAGTKNIQYF